This T cell receptor (beta chain) is drawn from a study of T cell responses to AZD1222 COVID-19 vaccine. Whole-study context: Pooling covered second doses at about 4 or about 12 weeks.

Study-wide findings and caveats: Spike as a whole was targeted by vaccine-associated CD4 TCRs, dominant at 160-218 and 743-854. Donors, mostly white British, included more females; clonal diversity was possibly underestimated. Repertoires were obtained solely post-peak T cell response.

Comments on this clone: Antigen: not known.

Profiling relied on immunoSEQ multiplex PCR, and the TCRdb table lists in-frame clones only, not all of them. This sample has some 110,000 clones; around 90% occur once, and the top ten carry 4.2%. The CDR3 runs 18 residues. V was cut by 5 bases and J by 0 bases, with 22 bases left in between. CDR1 SEHNR and CDR2 FQNEAQ come from the germline V gene (reference sequence). This material consisted of peripheral blood, taken on day 0 of AZD1222 vaccination. This clonotype originated in an adult in good health. The J gene is TRBJ1-1, the V gene TRBV7-9; tentative D call: TRBD1 (6 bases). CDR3 DNA: TGTGCCAGCAGCACCCCCCGGGGGGCTGTCTTCATGAACACTGAAGCTTTCTTT. This codes for CASSTPRGAVFMNTEAFF.